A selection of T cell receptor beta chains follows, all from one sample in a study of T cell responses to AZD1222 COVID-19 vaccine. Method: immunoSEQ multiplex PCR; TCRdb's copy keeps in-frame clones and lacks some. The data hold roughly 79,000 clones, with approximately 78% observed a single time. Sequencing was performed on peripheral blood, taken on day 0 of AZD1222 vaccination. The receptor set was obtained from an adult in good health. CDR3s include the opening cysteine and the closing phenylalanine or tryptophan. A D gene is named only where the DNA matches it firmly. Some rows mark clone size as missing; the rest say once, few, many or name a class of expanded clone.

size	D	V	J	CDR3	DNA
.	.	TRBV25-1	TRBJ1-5	CASSELGRVISNQPQHF	TGTGCCAGCAGTGAATTAGGCAGAGTCATTAGCAATCAGCCCCAGCATTTT
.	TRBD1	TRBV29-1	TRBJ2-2	CSVGDRPTDGELFF	TGCAGCGTTGGGGACAGGCCTACCGACGGGGAGCTGTTTTTT
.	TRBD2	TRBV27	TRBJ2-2	CASSLSGRAAGELFF	TGTGCCAGCAGTTTAAGCGGGAGGGCCGCCGGGGAGCTGTTTTTT
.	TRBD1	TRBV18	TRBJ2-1	CASSRTGSYNEQFF	TGTGCCAGCTCGCGGACAGGCTCCTACAATGAGCAGTTCTTC
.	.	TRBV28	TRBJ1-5	CASSSGARGQPQHF	TGTGCCAGCAGTTCTGGGGCAAGGGGGCAGCCCCAGCATTTT
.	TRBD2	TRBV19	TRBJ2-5	CASSRLTSGRAGGARETQYF	TGTGCCAGTAGTAGATTAACTAGCGGGAGGGCCGGTGGGGCAAGAGAGACCCAGTACTTC
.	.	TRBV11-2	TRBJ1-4	CASLDGGPNEKLFF	TGTGCCAGCCTGGACGGGGGTCCTAATGAAAAACTGTTTTTT
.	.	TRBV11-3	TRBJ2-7	CASSFGSGEQYF	TGTGCCAGCAGCTTCGGCTCTGGAGAGCAGTACTTC
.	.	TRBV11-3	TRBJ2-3	CASSLVPTDTQYF	TGTGCCAGCAGCTTAGTTCCCACAGATACGCAGTATTTT
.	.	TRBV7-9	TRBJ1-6	CASSLYRENSPLHF	TGTGCCAGCAGCTTATACAGGGAAAATTCACCCCTCCACTTT
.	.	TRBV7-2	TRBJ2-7	CASSLEAEKEQYF	TGTGCCAGCAGCTTAGAGGCGGAGAAAGAGCAGTACTTC
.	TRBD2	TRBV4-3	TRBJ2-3	CASSQDAGRYPSTDTQYF	TGCGCCAGCAGCCAAGATGCCGGGAGGTACCCTAGCACAGATACGCAGTATTTT
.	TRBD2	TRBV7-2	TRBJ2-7	CASSYIAGGPPYEQYF	TGTGCCAGCAGCTACATAGCGGGAGGGCCCCCCTACGAGCAGTACTTC
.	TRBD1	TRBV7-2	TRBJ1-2	CASSLEGARGHGYTF	TGTGCCAGCAGCTTAGAAGGTGCCAGGGGGCATGGCTACACCTTC
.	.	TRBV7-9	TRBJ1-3	CASSTRGTDGNTIYF	TGTGCCAGCAGCACTAGAGGTACAGACGGAAACACCATATATTTT
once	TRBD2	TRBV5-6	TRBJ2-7	CASSSGTSGRGAYEQYF	TGTGCCAGCAGCTCCGGGACTAGCGGGAGAGGTGCCTACGAGCAGTACTTC
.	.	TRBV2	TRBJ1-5	CASRQGLSNQPQHF	TGTGCCAGCAGGCAGGGGCTTAGCAATCAGCCCCAGCATTTT
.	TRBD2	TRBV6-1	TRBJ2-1	CASSVAAGATNYNEQFF	TGTGCCAGCAGTGTAGCAGCGGGAGCAACAAACTACAATGAGCAGTTCTTC
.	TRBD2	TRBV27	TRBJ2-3	CASGLAGADTQYF	TGTGCCAGCGGACTAGCGGGAGCAGATACGCAGTATTTT
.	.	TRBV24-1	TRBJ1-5	CATSDSGQRMEQPQHF	TGTGCCACCAGTGATTCCGGACAGCGGATGGAGCAGCCCCAGCATTTT
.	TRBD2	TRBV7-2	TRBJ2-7	CASSLDSSGSYEQYF	TGTGCCAGCAGCTTAGACTCTAGCGGGAGCTACGAGCAGTACTTC
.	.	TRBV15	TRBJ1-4	CATSRGVGNEKLFF	TGTGCCACCAGCAGGGGGGTCGGTAATGAAAAACTGTTTTTT
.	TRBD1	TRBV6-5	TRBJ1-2	CASDRDQAIYGYTF	TGTGCCAGTGACAGGGACCAGGCGATCTATGGCTACACCTTC
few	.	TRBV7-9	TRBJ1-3	CASSPLWTAKSGNTIYF	TGTGCCAGCAGCCCATTATGGACGGCTAAATCTGGAAACACCATATATTTT
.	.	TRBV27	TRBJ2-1	CASSTSLIGYIRSINEQFF	TGTGCCAGCAGTACTAGCCTGATCGGCTACATAAGGAGTATAAATGAGCAGTTCTTC
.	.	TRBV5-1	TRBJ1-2	CASSLVDVRDGGYTF	TGCGCCAGCAGCTTGGTTGATGTCAGGGACGGGGGCTACACCTTC
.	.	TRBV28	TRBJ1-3	CASSPIQRLGNTIYF	TGTGCCAGCAGTCCCATTCAACGGCTTGGAAACACCATATATTTT
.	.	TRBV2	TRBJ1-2	CASSEVTGEGGYTF	TGTGCCAGCAGTGAAGTAACCGGGGAGGGTGGCTACACCTTC
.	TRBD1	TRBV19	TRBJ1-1	CASSRTGRTEAFF	TGTGCCAGTAGTAGGACAGGGCGAACTGAAGCTTTCTTT
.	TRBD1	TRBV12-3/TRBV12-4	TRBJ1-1	CASRLGTEETFF	TGTGCCAGCAGACTCGGGACAGAGGAAACTTTCTTT
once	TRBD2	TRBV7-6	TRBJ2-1	CASSLDAPSGRSYEQFF	TGTGCCAGCAGCTTAGACGCACCTAGCGGGAGATCCTATGAGCAGTTCTTC
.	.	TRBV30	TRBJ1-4	CAWSVGLSTNEKLFF	TGTGCCTGGAGTGTAGGACTGTCAACTAATGAAAAACTGTTTTTT
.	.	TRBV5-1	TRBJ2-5	CASSLEGGETQYF	TGCGCCAGCAGTCTAGAGGGTGGCGAGACCCAGTACTTC
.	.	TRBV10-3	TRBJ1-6	CAIARGQNSPLHF	TGTGCCATCGCAAGAGGCCAAAATTCACCCCTCCACTTT
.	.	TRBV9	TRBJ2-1	CASSASDGRYNEQFF	TGTGCCAGCAGCGCCTCGGACGGGCGCTACAATGAGCAGTTCTTC
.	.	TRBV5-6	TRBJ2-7	CASSRTAGTYEQYF	TGTGCCAGCAGTAGGACAGCTGGGACCTACGAGCAGTACTTC
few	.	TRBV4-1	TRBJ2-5	CASSQDKGRMGETQYF	TGCGCCAGCAGCCAAGATAAAGGCCGGATGGGAGAGACCCAGTACTTC
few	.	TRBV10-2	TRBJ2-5	CASSDSTGRGETQYF	TGCGCCAGCAGTGATTCAACAGGGCGGGGAGAGACCCAGTACTTC
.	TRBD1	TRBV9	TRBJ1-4	CASSVGGQAGEKLFF	TGTGCCAGCAGCGTAGGGGGACAGGCAGGTGAAAAACTGTTTTTT
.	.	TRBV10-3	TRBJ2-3	CAISRGLTDTQYF	TGTGCCATCTCCCGGGGACTCACAGATACGCAGTATTTT
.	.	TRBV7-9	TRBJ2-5	CASSLGVRDQETQYF	TGTGCCAGCAGCTTAGGGGTTCGGGACCAAGAGACCCAGTACTTC
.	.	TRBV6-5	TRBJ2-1	CASTRQAENEQFF	TGTGCCAGCACCAGACAGGCGGAGAATGAGCAGTTCTTC
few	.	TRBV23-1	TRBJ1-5	CASSPRERTWNQPQHF	TGCGCCAGCAGTCCCAGGGAGAGGACATGGAATCAGCCCCAGCATTTT
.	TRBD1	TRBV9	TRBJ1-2	CASSVDQGQGAGGYTF	TGTGCCAGCAGCGTAGATCAAGGACAGGGGGCAGGTGGCTACACCTTC
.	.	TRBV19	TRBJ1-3	CASTFHSGNTIYF	TGTGCCAGTACTTTTCACTCTGGAAACACCATATATTTT
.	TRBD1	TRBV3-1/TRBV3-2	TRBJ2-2	CASSLTGSTGELFF	TGTGCCAGCAGTCTGACAGGGAGCACCGGGGAGCTGTTTTTT
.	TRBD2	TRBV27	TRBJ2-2	CASSLSWGGVAGTGELFF	TGTGCCAGCAGTTTATCATGGGGTGGGGTAGCGGGCACCGGGGAGCTGTTTTTT
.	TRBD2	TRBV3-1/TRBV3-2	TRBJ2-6	CASSQPTAKTSGISGANVLTF	TGTGCCAGCAGCCAACCTACCGCAAAGACTAGCGGGATATCTGGGGCCAACGTCCTGACTTTC
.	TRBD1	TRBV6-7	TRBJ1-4	CASYPRPGTGREKLFF	TGTGCCAGCTACCCCCGACCCGGGACAGGGCGTGAAAAACTGTTTTTT
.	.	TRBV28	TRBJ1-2	CASSLVGYGYTF	TGTGCCAGCAGTTTAGTTGGCTATGGCTACACCTTC
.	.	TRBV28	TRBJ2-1	CASSTGTLSSYNEQFF	TGTGCCAGCAGTACAGGGACGCTGAGCTCCTACAATGAGCAGTTCTTC
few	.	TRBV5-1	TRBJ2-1	CASSLAQARNEQFF	TGCGCCAGCAGCTTGGCTCAGGCACGGAATGAGCAGTTCTTC
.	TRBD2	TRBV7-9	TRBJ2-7	CATRGVYREGYEQYF	TGTGCCACCCGGGGCGTTTATCGGGAGGGCTACGAGCAGTACTTC
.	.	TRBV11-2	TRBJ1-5	CASSPTSNQPQHF	TGTGCCAGCAGCCCCACGAGCAATCAGCCCCAGCATTTT
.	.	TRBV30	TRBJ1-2	CAWSVWGGGYTF	TGTGCCTGGAGTGTTTGGGGTGGGGGCTACACCTTC
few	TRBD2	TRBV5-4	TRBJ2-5	CASSSKASGRAQETQYF	TGTGCCAGCAGCTCGAAAGCTAGCGGGAGGGCCCAAGAGACCCAGTACTTC
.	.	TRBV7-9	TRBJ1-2	CASSQRTESANYGYTF	TGTGCCAGCAGTCAACGGACGGAATCGGCTAACTATGGCTACACCTTC
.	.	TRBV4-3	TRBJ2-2	CASSQGLADHTGELFF	TGCGCCAGCAGCCAAGGGCTAGCAGATCACACCGGGGAGCTGTTTTTT
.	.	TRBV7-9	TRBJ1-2	CASSLQENYGYTF	TGTGCCAGCAGCCTACAGGAGAACTATGGCTACACCTTC